One sample yielded the 13 T cell receptor beta chains listed below, sequenced in a study of CXCR3-negative and CXCR3-positive naive CD8 T cells. General study points: Hydrophobicity was higher for TRB CDR3s found in CXCR3-positive naive cells than in CXCR3-negative naive cells.

Each TRB cDNA library was prepared by 5' RACE (with UMI labels). TCRdb processed the 5' RACE reads again and assigns one entry to each CDR3 protein, with no DNA. The sample table includes over 100,000 distinct CDR3 sequences. What these receptors recognize is not known. The sequenced material came from naive CXCR3+ CD8+ T cells from blood. Stated subset: CD45RO-CCR7+CD27+CD95- naive CD8+ T cells expressing CXCR3 (TNR3+). The receptors were sampled from a human donor in good health. Some clones in this sample may be carry-over from other donors' samples.

The rearrangement uses TRBV12-5 and TRBJ2-1; there is no DNA to check the TCRdb D call of TRBD2. The CDR3 consists of 13 residues. Germline loops: CDR1 LGHNT, CDR2 FRNRAP. CDR3 amino acids: CASGFQGGNEQFF. The complete variable domain, with remaining parts taken from reference TRBV12-5 and TRBJ2-1, reads DARVTQTPRHKVTEMGQEVTMRCQPILGHNTVFWYRQTMMQGLELLAYFRNRAPLDDSGMPKDRFSAEMPDATLATLKIQPSEPRDSAVYFCASGFQGGNEQFFGPGTRLTVL.

The chain uses TRBV5-6 and TRBJ1-5. The CDR3 sequence is 14 residues long. CDR1 SGHDT and CDR2 YYEEEE come from the germline V gene. The chain's CDR3 is CASSERGSNQPQHF.

The chain recombines TRBV27 with TRBJ2-7; there is no DNA to check the TCRdb D call of TRBD1. Germline CDR1 and CDR2: MNHEY and SMNVEV (reference sequence). The CDR3 spans 14 residues. The CDR3 region is CASSFTGDAYEQYF.

CDR3 amino acids: CASSQDPLSSYEQYF. The J gene is TRBJ2-7, the V gene TRBV4-1. This CDR3 has 15 residues. Germline lookup yields CDR1 MGHRA and CDR2 YSYEKL.

V gene TRBV6-6 combines with J gene TRBJ2-5. The CDR3 length is 13 residues. From germline, CDR1 is MNHNY and CDR2 SVGAGI (reference sequence). CDR3 region: CASTNAAEETQYF.

The genes are TRBV4-1 and TRBJ2-7; TCRdb proposes TRBD1, but this gene call is untestable without DNA. Germline values: CDR1 MGHRA, CDR2 YSYEKL. This CDR3 spans 14 amino acids. CDR3: CASSQGGFYYEQYF.

The chain couples TRBV12-3 or TRBV12-4 to TRBJ1-2; checking the TCRdb D call of TRBD1 is not possible without DNA. The length of the CDR3 is 15 residues. The CDR3 loop reads CASSIGAGASDGYTF.

V and J are TRBV28 and TRBJ2-5; TCRdb calls TRBD2, which cannot be checked without DNA. The CDR3 spans 13 residues. Germline V gene data show CDR1 as MDHEN and CDR2 as SYDVKM. The CDR3 spells CASSSLGQETQYF.

The chain employs TRBV7-9 and TRBJ2-5; no DNA is available, so the TRBD2 call from TCRdb remains unchecked. The CDR3 has 15 amino acids. CDR1 SEHNR and CDR2 FQNEAQ come from the germline V gene (reference sequence). This CDR3 is CASSSPRTILETQYF. Together with reference TRBV7-9 and TRBJ2-5, the CDR3 gives the full variable domain: DTGVSQNPRHKITKRGQNVTFRCDPISEHNRLYWYRQTLGQGPEFLTYFQNEAQLEKSRLLSDRFSAERPKGSFSTLEIQRTEQGDSAMYLCASSSPRTILETQYFGPGTRLLVL.

The chain recombines TRBV5-1 with TRBJ2-3; the TCRdb D gene call, TRBD2, has no DNA to confirm it. This CDR3 spans 14 amino acids. Germline CDR1 reads SGHRS; CDR2 reads YFSETQ. The CDR3 sequence: CASKRWREYDTQYF.

The chain uses TRBV5-4 and TRBJ2-7; TCRdb's D gene call, TRBD1, goes unchecked for lack of DNA. From germline, CDR1 is SGHNT and CDR2 YYREEE (reference sequence). The length of the CDR3 is 12 residues. The CDR3 here is CATEDTSYEQYF.

The chain uses TRBV28 and TRBJ2-1; with no DNA, the TCRdb D assignment of TRBD1 cannot be verified. This CDR3 contains 14 residues. CDR1 is MDHEN and CDR2 is SYDVKM in the germline V gene. CDR3 in amino acids: CASSAGFLVNEQFF.

V is TRBV29-1 and J is TRBJ2-1. The CDR3 loop spans 13 amino acids. The V gene's germline CDR1 is SQVTM and CDR2 ANQGSEA. CDR3 in amino acids: CSVQRGAYNEQFF.